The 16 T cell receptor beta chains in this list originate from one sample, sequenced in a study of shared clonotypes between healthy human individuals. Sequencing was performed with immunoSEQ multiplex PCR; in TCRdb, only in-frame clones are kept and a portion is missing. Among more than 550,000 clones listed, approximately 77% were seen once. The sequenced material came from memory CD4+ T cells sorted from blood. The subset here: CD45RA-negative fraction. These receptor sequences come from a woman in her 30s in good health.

The CDR3 region has the DNA TGTGCCAGCTCAGATCAGTTGGGGAACTCCTACAATGAGCAGTTCTTC. It yields the protein CASSDQLGNSYNEQFF. V and J are TRBV18 and TRBJ2-1; D is unclear. The germline gives CDR1 KGHSH, CDR2 LQKENI. Trimming shortened V by 5 bases and J by 0 bases, and 14 bases separated the two germline ends. This CDR3 is 16 amino acids long.

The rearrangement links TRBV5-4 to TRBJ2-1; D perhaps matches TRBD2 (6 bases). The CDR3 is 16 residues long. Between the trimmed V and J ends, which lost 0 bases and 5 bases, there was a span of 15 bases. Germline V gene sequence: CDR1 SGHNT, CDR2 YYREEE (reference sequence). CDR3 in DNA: TGTGCCAGCAGCTTGGCGGCGGGAAGGTTCGACAATGAGCAGTTCTTC. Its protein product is CASSLAAGRFDNEQFF.

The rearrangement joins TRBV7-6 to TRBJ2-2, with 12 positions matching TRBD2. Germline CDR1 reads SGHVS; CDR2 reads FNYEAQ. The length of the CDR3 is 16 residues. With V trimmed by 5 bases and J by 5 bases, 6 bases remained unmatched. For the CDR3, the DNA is TGTGCCAGCAGCCTGACTAGCGGGAGCCCAACCGGGGAGCTGTTTTTT. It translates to CASSLTSGSPTGELFF.

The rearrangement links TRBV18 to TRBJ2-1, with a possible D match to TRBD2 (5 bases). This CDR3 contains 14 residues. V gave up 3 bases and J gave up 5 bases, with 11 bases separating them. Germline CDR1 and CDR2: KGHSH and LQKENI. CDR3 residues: CASSPDSGNNEQFF. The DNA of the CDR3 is TGTGCCAGCTCACCGGATTCGGGGAACAATGAGCAGTTCTTC.

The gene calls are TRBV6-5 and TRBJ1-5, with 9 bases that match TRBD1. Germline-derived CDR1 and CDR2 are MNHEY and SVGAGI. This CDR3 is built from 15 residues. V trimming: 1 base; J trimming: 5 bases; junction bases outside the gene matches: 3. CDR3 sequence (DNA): TGTGCCAGCAGTTACTACAGGGGGCGAGATCAGCCCCAGCATTTT. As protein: CASSYYRGRDQPQHF.

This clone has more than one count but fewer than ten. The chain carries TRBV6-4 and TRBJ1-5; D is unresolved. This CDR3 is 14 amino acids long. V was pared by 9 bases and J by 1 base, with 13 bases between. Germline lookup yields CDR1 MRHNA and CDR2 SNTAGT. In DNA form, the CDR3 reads TGTGCCAGACCTGAACGTGGAAGCAATCAGCCCCAGCATTTT. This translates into CARPERGSNQPQHF.

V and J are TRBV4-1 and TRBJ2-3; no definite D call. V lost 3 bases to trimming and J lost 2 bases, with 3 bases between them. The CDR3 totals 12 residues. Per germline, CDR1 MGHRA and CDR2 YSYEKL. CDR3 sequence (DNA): TGCGCCAGCAGCCATCCCACAGATACGCAGTATTTT. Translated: CASSHPTDTQYF.

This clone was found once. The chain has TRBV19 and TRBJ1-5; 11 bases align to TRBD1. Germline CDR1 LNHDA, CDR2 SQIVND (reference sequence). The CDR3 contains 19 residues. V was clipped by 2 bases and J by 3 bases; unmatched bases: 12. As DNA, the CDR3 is TGTGCCAGTAGTATAATCTCCGGGACAGGGGGTAGGCACAATCAGCCCCAGCATTTT. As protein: CASSIISGTGGRHNQPQHF.

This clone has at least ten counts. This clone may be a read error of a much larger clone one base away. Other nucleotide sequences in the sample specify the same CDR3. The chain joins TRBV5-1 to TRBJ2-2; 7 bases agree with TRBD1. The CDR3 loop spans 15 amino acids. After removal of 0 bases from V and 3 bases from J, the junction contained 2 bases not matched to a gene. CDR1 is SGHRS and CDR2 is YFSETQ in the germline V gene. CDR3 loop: CASSLGDRDTGELFF. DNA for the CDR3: TGCGCCAGCAGCTTGGGTGACAGGGACACCGGGGAGCTGTTTTTT.

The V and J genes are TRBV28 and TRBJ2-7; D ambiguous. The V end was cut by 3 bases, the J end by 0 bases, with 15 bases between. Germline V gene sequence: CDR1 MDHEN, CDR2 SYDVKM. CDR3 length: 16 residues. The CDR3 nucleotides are TGTGCCAGCAGTTTTCCCCCCGGATTATTCTCCTACGAGCAGTACTTC. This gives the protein CASSFPPGLFSYEQYF.

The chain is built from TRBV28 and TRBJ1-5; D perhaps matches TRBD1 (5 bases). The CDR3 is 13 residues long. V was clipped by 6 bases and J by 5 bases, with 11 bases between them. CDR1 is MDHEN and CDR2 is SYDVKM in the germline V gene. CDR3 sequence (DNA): TGTGCCAGCAGCGTGGGACCGTATCAGCCCCAGCATTTT. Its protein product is CASSVGPYQPQHF.

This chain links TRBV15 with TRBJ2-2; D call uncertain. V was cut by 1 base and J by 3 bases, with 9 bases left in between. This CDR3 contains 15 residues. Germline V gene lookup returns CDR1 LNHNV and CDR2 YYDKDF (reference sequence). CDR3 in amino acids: CATSRGDIDTGELFF. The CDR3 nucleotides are TGTGCCACCAGCAGAGGAGACATCGACACCGGGGAGCTGTTTTTT.

The CDR3 protein is CASSSPGHTTPEAFF. As DNA, the CDR3 is TGTGCCAGCAGTTCCCCGGGACATACTACGCCCGAAGCTTTCTTT. This sequence joins TRBV25-1 and TRBJ1-1, with D possibly TRBD1 on 6 matching bases. The CDR3 is made up of 15 amino acids. Between the trimmed V and J ends, which lost 5 bases and 8 bases, there was a span of 21 bases. From germline, CDR1 is MGHDK and CDR2 SYGVNS.

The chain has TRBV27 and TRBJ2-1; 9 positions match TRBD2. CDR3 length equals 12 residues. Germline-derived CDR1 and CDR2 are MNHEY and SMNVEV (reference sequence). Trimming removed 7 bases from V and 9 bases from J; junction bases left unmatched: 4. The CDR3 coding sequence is TGTGCCAGCATGCGGGAGGGGTTTGAGCAGTTCTTC. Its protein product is CASMREGFEQFF.

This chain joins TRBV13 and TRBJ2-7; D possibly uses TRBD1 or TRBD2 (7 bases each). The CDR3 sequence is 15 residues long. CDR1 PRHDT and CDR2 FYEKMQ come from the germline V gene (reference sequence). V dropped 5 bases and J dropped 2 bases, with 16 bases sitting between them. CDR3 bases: TGTGCCAGCAGCGGGGGGGGACAGACCCCCTACGAGCAGTACTTC. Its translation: CASSGGGQTPYEQYF. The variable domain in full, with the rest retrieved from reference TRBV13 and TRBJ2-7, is AAGVIQSPRHLIKEKRETATLKCYPIPRHDTVYWYQQGPGQDPQFLISFYEKMQSDKGSIPDRFSAQQFSDYHSELNMSSLELGDSALYFCASSGGGQTPYEQYFGPGTRLTVT.

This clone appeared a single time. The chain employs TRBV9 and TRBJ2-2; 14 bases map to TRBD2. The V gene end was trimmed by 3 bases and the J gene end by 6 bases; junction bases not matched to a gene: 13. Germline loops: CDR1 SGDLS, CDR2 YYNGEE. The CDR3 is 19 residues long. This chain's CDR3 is CASSALIGTSGSKSGELFF. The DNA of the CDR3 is TGTGCCAGCAGCGCCCTCATTGGGACTAGCGGGAGTAAATCCGGGGAGCTGTTTTTT. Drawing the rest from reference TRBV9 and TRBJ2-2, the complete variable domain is DSGVTQTPKHLITATGQRVTLRCSPRSGDLSVYWYQQSLDQGLQFLIQYYNGEERAKGNILERFSAQQFPDLHSELNLSSLELGDSALYFCASSALIGTSGSKSGELFFGEGSRLTVL.